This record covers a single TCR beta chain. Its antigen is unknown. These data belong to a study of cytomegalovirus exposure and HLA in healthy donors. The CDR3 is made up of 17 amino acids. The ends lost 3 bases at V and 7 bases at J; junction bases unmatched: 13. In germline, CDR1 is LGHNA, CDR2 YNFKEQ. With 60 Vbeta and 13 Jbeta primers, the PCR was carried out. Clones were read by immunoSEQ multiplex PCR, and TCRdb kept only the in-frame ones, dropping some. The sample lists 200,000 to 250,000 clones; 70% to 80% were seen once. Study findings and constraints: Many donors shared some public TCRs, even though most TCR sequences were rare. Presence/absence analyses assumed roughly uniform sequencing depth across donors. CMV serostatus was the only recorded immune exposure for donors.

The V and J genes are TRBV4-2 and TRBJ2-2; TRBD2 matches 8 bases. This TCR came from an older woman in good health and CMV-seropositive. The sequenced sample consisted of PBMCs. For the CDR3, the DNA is TGTGCCAGCAGCCAGCCTGGGATTGCGGGAGGCGGCGGGGAGCTGTTTTTT. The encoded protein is CASSQPGIAGGGGELFF.